A selection of T cell receptor beta chains follows, all from one sample in a study of cytomegalovirus exposure and HLA in healthy donors. Measured with immunoSEQ multiplex PCR; TCRdb has only the in-frame clones, and not every one. Recorded for this sample: some 200,000 clones. Sample: PBMCs. All receptors derive from a girl aged 2 to 10 in good health and CMV-seropositive. The CDR3 runs from the conserved cysteine through the conserved F or W.

j_call v_call cdr3_aa
TRBJ1-5 TRBV2 CASGPSGNGQPQHF
TRBJ2-7 TRBV6-4 CASSDSTTSGSYEQYF
TRBJ2-1 TRBV11-2 CASSFSPDRGRWEQFF
TRBJ1-4 TRBV6-6 CASRSRDRVVDEKLFF
TRBJ1-4 TRBV7-9 CASIPGQGVINEKLFF
TRBJ2-3 TRBV27 CASSFGSHTDTQYF
TRBJ1-3 TRBV6-1 CATAVRSGNTIYF
TRBJ2-1 TRBV28 CASSTSGGYNEQFF
TRBJ1-1 TRBV10-2 CASRTDRTVEAFF
TRBJ2-3 TRBV10-1 CASSGLAGVADTQYF
TRBJ1-1 TRBV19 CASTWARESTEAFF
TRBJ1-2 TRBV28 CASSLLQGRVDGYTF
TRBJ2-7 TRBV19 CASSPDSPYEQYF
TRBJ2-7 TRBV21-1 CASSKGLAGGGYEQYF
TRBJ2-7 TRBV30 CAWGRLAGGYEQYF
TRBJ2-1 TRBV9 CASSVVDGGEQFF
TRBJ2-3 TRBV4-2 CASSQGRERSKDTQYF
TRBJ2-5 TRBV27 CASSPMTGGETQYF
TRBJ1-2 TRBV7-8 CASSRGQGDGGYTF
TRBJ1-2 TRBV5-4 CASSLRDRPMDYGYTF
TRBJ2-3 TRBV6-5 CASSYSGGSTDTQYF
TRBJ1-2 TRBV21-1 CASSKEEQGRGYGYTF
TRBJ1-5 TRBV19 CASSIRKSGFRWNQPQHF
TRBJ2-6 TRBV2 CASIKRDTAFSGANVLTF
TRBJ2-4 TRBV10-3 CAISGGPGEVKNIQYF
TRBJ1-1 TRBV2 CASYLGQMNTEAFF
TRBJ1-2 TRBV6-5 CATNAAAGYTF
TRBJ2-2 TRBV28 CASSGGQSITGELFF
TRBJ2-1 TRBV28 CASSLGPAGVYNEQFF
TRBJ1-3 TRBV6-5 CASSYRTGDGNTIYF
TRBJ2-7 TRBV28 CASSFGDRGLGEQYF
TRBJ2-2 TRBV28 CANPGRRTTGELFF
TRBJ2-5 TRBV7-8 CASSPYGTGALETQYF
TRBJ1-3 TRBV28 CASSFLAGGNTIYF
TRBJ2-1 TRBV10-3 CAISLSGVEQFF
TRBJ2-1 TRBV4-1 CASSHPPSGTNEQFF
TRBJ1-3 TRBV28 CASSSADSSGNTIYF
TRBJ2-7 TRBV5-1 CASSLDLAGYSSYEQYF
TRBJ2-4 TRBV23-1 CASSQSPDRGKNIQYF
TRBJ2-3 TRBV5-6 CASRIGTGTQYF
TRBJ1-4 TRBV2 CAYRGGDEKLFF
TRBJ2-1 TRBV14 CASSESGRSLQGEQFF
TRBJ2-7 TRBV18 CASSQRDRGAYEQYF
TRBJ1-2 TRBV6-5 CASSYSTARFGYTF
TRBJ1-1 TRBV7-9 CASSLNGGTEAFF
TRBJ2-2 TRBV5-1 CASSQGASGELFF
TRBJ1-3 TRBV7-6 CASSQTRSTRGNTIYF
TRBJ1-4 TRBV18 CASSKGQDEEKLFF
TRBJ2-5 TRBV7-8 CASRNLDRETQYF
TRBJ2-1 TRBV7-3 CASSLSTTSDNEQFF
TRBJ2-1 TRBV4-1 CASSQAEGLMEEQFF